The source of this TCR beta chain is a study of blood T cells in healthy people across ages. Then a second PCR, running about 7 to 11 cycles, was carried out with a sample-barcoded 5' primer and a J-beta primer mix. Using its own MiXCR run on the 5' RACE reads, TCRdb lists one record per CDR3 protein. The sample has over a million distinct CDR3 sequences, 40% to 50% seen once; the top ten hold around 18%. V gave up 5 bases and J gave up 5 bases; unmatched junction bases: 2. The length of the CDR3 is 12 residues. The germline V gene encodes CDR1 DFQATT and CDR2 SNEGSKA (reference sequence). Regarding this clonotype: Antigen unknown.

Study outcomes and limitations: It was held that the diversity estimates obtained from one million T cells were underestimates. Getting older went along with TCR beta diversity per million T cells dropping roughly linearly.

Healthy Caucasians from Russia aged roughly 6 to 95 served as donors. The origin of this receptor is an older woman in good health. The source material was blood. The rearrangement joins TRBV20-1 to TRBJ1-1, with 10 bases aligning to TRBD1. CDR3 loop: CSAWGQGTEAFF. The CDR3 DNA sequence: TGCAGTGCTTGGGGACAGGGGACTGAAGCTTTCTTT.